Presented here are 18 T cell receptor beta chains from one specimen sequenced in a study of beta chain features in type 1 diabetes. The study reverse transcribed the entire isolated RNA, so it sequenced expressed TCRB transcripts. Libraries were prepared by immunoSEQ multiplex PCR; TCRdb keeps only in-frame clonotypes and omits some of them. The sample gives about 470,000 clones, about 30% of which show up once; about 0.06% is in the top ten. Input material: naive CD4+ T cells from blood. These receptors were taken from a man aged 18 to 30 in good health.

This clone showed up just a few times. The chain's CDR3 is CASSLARGGQGYEQYF. CDR3 coding DNA: TGTGCCAGCAGCTTAGCGAGAGGCGGACAGGGCTACGAGCAGTACTTC. The chain couples TRBV7-2 to TRBJ2-7, with 8 bases identical to TRBD1. The CDR3 consists of 16 residues. Germline assignment: CDR1 SGHTA and CDR2 FQGNSA. V lost 0 bases and J lost 3; bases outside the gene matches: 7.

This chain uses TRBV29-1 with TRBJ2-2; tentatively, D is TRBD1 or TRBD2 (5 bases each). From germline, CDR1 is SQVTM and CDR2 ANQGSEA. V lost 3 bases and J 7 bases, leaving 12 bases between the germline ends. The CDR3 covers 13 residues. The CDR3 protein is CSVDQGRSGELFF. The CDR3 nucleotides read TGCAGCGTTGATCAGGGACGGAGCGGGGAGCTGTTTTTT.

Written as DNA, the CDR3 is TGCAGCGTTCTTGTGAGCGGGAGGGCCCGCGAGCAGTACTTC. This codes for CSVLVSGRAREQYF. The chain joins TRBV29-1 to TRBJ2-7; TRBD2 aligns across 10 bases. With 5 bases clipped from V and 6 bases from J, the junction kept 10 bases outside the gene matches. The germline CDR1 and CDR2 sequences are SQVTM and ANQGSEA. This CDR3 spans 14 amino acids.

The CDR3 sequence is CAWSPHGTSGSVEQFF. CDR3 sequence (DNA): TGTGCCTGGAGTCCCCATGGGACTAGCGGGAGTGTTGAGCAGTTCTTC. The genes are TRBV30 and TRBJ2-1; TRBD2 agrees at 14 bases. Trimming took 2 bases from V and 9 from J; bases not matched to a gene: 9. This CDR3 contains 16 residues. Germline CDR1 reads GTSNPN; CDR2 reads SVGIG (reference sequence).

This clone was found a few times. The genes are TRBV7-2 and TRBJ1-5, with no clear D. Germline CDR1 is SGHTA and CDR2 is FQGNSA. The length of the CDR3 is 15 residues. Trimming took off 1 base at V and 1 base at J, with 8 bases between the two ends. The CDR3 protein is CASSLDARSNQPQHF. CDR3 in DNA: TGTGCCAGCAGCTTAGATGCCAGAAGCAATCAGCCCCAGCATTTT.

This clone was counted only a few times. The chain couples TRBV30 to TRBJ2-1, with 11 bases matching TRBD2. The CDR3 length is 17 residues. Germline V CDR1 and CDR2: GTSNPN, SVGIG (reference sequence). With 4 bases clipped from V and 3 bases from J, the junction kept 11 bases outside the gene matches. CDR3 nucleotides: TGTGCCTGGAATGGGCTAGCGGGAGGAACCTTCTACAATGAGCAGTTCTTC. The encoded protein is CAWNGLAGGTFYNEQFF.

The CDR3 spells CASSVYGAYNEQFF. The DNA of the CDR3 is TGTGCCAGCAGCGTATACGGAGCCTACAATGAGCAGTTCTTC. The J gene is TRBJ2-1, the V gene TRBV9; D remains ambiguous. The V gene's germline CDR1 is SGDLS and CDR2 YYNGEE. This CDR3 spans 14 amino acids. Trimming removed 1 base from V and 2 bases from J, with 7 bases in between.

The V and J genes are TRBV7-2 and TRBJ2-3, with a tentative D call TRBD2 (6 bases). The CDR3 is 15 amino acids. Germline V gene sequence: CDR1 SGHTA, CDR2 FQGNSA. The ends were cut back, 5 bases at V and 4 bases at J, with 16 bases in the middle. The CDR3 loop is CASSGGLLVADTQYF. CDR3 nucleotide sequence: TGTGCCAGCAGCGGGGGACTCCTTGTAGCAGATACGCAGTATTTT.

The CDR3, as DNA: TGTGCCAGCAGCTTAAACGGGGGCTCCTACAATGAGCAGTTCTTC. Translation gives CASSLNGGSYNEQFF. This chain uses TRBV7-2 with TRBJ2-1; tentatively, D is TRBD2 (6 bases). Trimming removed 2 bases at V and 0 bases at J, with 8 bases between. The germline V gene has CDR1 SGHTA and CDR2 FQGNSA. CDR3 size: 15 residues. The full variable domain, in which reference TRBV7-2 and TRBJ2-1 provide the parts outside the CDR3, is GAGVSQSPSNKVTEKGKDVELRCDPISGHTALYWYRQSLGQGLEFLIYFQGNSAPDKSGLPSDRFSAERTGGSVSTLTIQRTQQEDSAVYLCASSLNGGSYNEQFFGPGTRLTVL.

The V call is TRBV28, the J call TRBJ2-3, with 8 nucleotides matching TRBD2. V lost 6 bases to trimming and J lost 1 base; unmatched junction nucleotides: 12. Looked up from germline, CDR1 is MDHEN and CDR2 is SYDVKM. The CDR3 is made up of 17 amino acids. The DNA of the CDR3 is TGTGCCAGCAGATCAAGGTCGGGGGGGAGAGGCACAGATACGCAGTATTTT. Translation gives CASRSRSGGRGTDTQYF.

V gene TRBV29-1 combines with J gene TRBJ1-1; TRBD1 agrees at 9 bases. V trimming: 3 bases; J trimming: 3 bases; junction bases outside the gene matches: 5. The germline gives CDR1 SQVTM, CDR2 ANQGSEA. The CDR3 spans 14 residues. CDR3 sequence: CSVDSGTGYTEAFF. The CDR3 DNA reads TGCAGCGTTGACTCCGGGACAGGGTACACTGAAGCTTTCTTT.

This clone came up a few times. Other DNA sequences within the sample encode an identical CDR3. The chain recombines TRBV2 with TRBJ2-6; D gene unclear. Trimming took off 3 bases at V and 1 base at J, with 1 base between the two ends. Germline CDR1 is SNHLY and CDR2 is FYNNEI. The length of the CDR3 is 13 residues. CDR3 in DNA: TGTGCCAGCAGTGATTCTGGGGCCAACGTCCTGACTTTC. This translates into CASSDSGANVLTF.

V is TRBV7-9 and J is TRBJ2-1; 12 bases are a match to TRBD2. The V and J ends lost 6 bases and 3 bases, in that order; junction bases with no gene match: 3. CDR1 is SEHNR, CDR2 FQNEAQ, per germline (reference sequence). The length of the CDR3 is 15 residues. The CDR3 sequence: CASSSGLAGYNEQFF. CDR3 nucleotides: TGTGCCAGCAGTTCGGGACTAGCGGGCTACAATGAGCAGTTCTTC.

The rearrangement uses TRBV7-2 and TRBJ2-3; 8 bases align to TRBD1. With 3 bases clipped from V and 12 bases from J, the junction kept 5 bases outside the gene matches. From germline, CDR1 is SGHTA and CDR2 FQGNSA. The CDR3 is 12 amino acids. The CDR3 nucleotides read TGTGCCAGCAGCTTCGACAGGGGACGACAGTATTTT. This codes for CASSFDRGRQYF.

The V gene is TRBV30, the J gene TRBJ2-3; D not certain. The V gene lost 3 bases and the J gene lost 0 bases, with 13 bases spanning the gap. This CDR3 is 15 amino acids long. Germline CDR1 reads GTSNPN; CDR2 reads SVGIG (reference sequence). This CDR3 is CAWSAADASTDTQYF. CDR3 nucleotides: TGTGCCTGGAGCGCAGCAGACGCTAGCACAGATACGCAGTATTTT.

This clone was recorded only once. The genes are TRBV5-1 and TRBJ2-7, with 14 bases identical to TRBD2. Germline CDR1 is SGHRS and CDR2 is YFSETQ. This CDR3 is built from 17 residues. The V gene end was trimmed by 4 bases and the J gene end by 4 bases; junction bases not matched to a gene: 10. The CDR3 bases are TGCGCCAGCAGCCCCGGAGGGACTAGCGGGGGAGATTACGAGCAGTACTTC. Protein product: CASSPGGTSGGDYEQYF.

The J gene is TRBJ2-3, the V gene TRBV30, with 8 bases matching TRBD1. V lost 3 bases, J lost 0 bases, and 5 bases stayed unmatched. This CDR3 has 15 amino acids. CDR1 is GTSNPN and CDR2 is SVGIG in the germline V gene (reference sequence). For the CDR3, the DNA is TGTGCCTGGAGGGCGGACAGGGTGAGCACAGATACGCAGTATTTT. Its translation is CAWRADRVSTDTQYF.

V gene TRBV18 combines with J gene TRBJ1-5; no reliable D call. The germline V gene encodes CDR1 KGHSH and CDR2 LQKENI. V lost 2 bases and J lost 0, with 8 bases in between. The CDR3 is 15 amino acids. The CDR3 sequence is CASSPIADSNQPQHF. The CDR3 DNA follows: TGTGCCAGCTCACCAATTGCAGATAGCAATCAGCCCCAGCATTTT.